The TCR beta chain under discussion was sequenced for a study of shared clonotypes between healthy human individuals. This clone occurred once. Its antigen is unknown. An assay was performed, and its level was deep. Here immunoSEQ multiplex PCR was the method, and the copy in TCRdb shows in-frame clones only, minus some. The sample has hundreds of thousands of clones, about 91% seen once. CD8 cells regarded as naive lacked CD45RO, were positively chosen for CCR7, and omitted terminally differentiated effector memory CD45RA+ cells. Notes on the study in general: With several donors compared, 5% to 5.5% of naive CD4 clonotypes were shared. Larger estimated richness was generally recorded for naive subsets relative to memory subsets. Generation probability values for non-shared clonotypes were lower than those for clonotypes shared by all four donors.

Source material: naive CD8+ T cells sorted from blood. The receptor comes from a young man in good health.

In DNA, the CDR3 is TGTGCCACCAGCAGAGATGAAAAACTGTTTTTT. It specifies CATSRDEKLFF. The V gene is TRBV15, the J gene TRBJ1-4; the D is unclear. V gave up 0 bases and J gave up 7 bases, with 0 bases separating them. CDR3 length equals 11 residues. Germline CDR1 is LNHNV and CDR2 is YYDKDF (reference sequence).